The 12 T cell receptor beta chains below were found in one sample sequenced in a study of OX40 agonist ivuxolimab in advanced cancers. The method was immunoSEQ multiplex PCR; TCRdb's version includes in-frame clones alone and lacks a portion of them. The table lists some 50,000 clones, roughly 90% of them singletons. The sample was CD4+ or CD8+ T cells sorted from blood, taken in a trial of the OX40 agonist ivuxolimab. The origin of the receptors is an adult with an advanced solid tumor such as melanoma, head and neck, liver or kidney cancer.

The chain employs TRBV28 and TRBJ2-1; 13 nucleotides align to TRBD2. CDR1 and CDR2 from the germline V gene are MDHEN and SYDVKM. Germline trimming cut 6 bases from V and 10 bases from J; bases unmatched to any gene: 9. The length of the CDR3 is 15 residues. The CDR3 DNA reads as TGTGCCAGCAGCCAACTAGCGGGGGGGCTGCGGGAGCAGTTCTTC. Its protein is CASSQLAGGLREQFF.

The chain recombines TRBV27 with TRBJ2-1; 11 bases fit TRBD2. Germline values: CDR1 MNHEY, CDR2 SMNVEV (reference sequence). CDR3 length: 18 amino acids. V lost 6 bases and J lost 7; bases outside the gene matches: 17. The CDR3 nucleotides read TGTGCCAGCAGCTCACTAGCGGGAGAGTGGGGGTCGCGGAATGAGCAGTTCTTC. It encodes CASSSLAGEWGSRNEQFF.

The rearrangement uses TRBV13 and TRBJ2-5, with 8 bases identical to TRBD1. Germline V CDR1 and CDR2: PRHDT, FYEKMQ (reference sequence). V gave up 0 bases and J gave up 5 bases; unmatched junction bases: 5. The CDR3 spans 15 residues. This chain's CDR3 is CASSLGQGAWETQYF. CDR3 coding DNA: TGTGCCAGCAGCTTAGGCCAGGGGGCTTGGGAGACCCAGTACTTC.

CDR3 amino acids: CASSDGRGRTDTQYF. DNA for the CDR3: TGTGCCAGCAGCGATGGGCGGGGCCGGACAGATACGCAGTATTTT. V gene TRBV9 combines with J gene TRBJ2-3; weak D call: TRBD2 (6 bases). V gave up 3 bases and J gave up 3 bases, with 14 bases separating them. Germline assignment: CDR1 SGDLS and CDR2 YYNGEE. This CDR3 is built from 15 residues.

The V gene is TRBV18, the J gene TRBJ2-3; perhaps TRBD2 as D (5 bases). The ends were cut back, 5 bases at V and 0 bases at J, with 12 bases in the middle. This CDR3 spans 15 amino acids. The germline V gene has CDR1 KGHSH and CDR2 LQKENI. As DNA, the CDR3 is TGTGCCAGCTCATCCTTACTAGGGAGCACAGATACGCAGTATTTT. This sequence encodes CASSSLLGSTDTQYF.

The chain is built from TRBV19 and TRBJ2-4; D not resolved. Germline values: CDR1 LNHDA, CDR2 SQIVND (reference sequence). The CDR3 length is 12 residues. Trimming shortened V by 3 bases and J by 3 bases, and 3 bases separated the two germline ends. CDR3 DNA: TGTGCCAGTAGTATGGACAAAAACATTCAGTACTTC. This encodes CASSMDKNIQYF.

This clone came up once. The chain recombines TRBV28 with TRBJ1-5; D is unclear. Germline V gene data show CDR1 as MDHEN and CDR2 as SYDVKM. This CDR3 spans 12 amino acids. V was pared by 6 bases and J by 1 base, with 4 bases between. CDR3 in amino acids: CASRQSNQPQHF. CDR3 DNA sequence: TGTGCCAGCAGACAGAGCAATCAGCCCCAGCATTTT. Drawing the rest from reference TRBV28 and TRBJ1-5, the complete variable domain is DVKVTQSSRYLVKRTGEKVFLECVQDMDHENMFWYRQDPGLGLRLIYFSYDVKMKEKGDIPEGYSVSREKKERFSLILESASTNQTSMYLCASRQSNQPQHFGDGTRLSIL.

The chain is built from TRBV6-5 and TRBJ2-7, with 7 positions matching TRBD1. This CDR3 is 12 amino acids long. Per germline, CDR1 MNHEY and CDR2 SVGAGI. V lost 6 bases to trimming and J lost 7 bases; unmatched junction nucleotides: 6. The CDR3 bases are TGTGCCAGCAGCCGACAGGGCGATGAGCAGTACTTC. Amino acid sequence: CASSRQGDEQYF.

The V call is TRBV5-1, the J call TRBJ1-1, with 9 bases lining up with TRBD1. This CDR3 contains 16 residues. J lost 5 bases, V lost 3 bases, and 11 bases had no gene match. Germline V gene data show CDR1 as SGHRS and CDR2 as YFSETQ. The DNA for the CDR3 is TGCGCCAGCAGCTCCGGGACAGGGAGAAGTGAAACTGAAGCTTTCTTT. It codes for CASSSGTGRSETEAFF.

This chain uses TRBV5-1 with TRBJ2-6; TRBD1 matches 11 bases. The CDR3 loop spans 19 amino acids. CDR1 and CDR2 (germline): SGHRS, YFSETQ. The ends lost 1 base at V and 4 bases at J; junction bases unmatched: 10. The CDR3 loop is CASSLKGQGAHTGANVLTF. The CDR3 region has the DNA TGCGCCAGCAGCTTGAAAGGACAGGGGGCGCATACAGGGGCCAACGTCCTGACTTTC.

The rearrangement links TRBV9 to TRBJ2-4; 12 positions match TRBD2. Germline V gives CDR1 SGDLS, CDR2 YYNGEE. The CDR3 totals 16 residues. V lost 3 bases to trimming and J lost 6 bases; unmatched junction nucleotides: 7. CDR3 residues: CASSEGLAGYGNIQYF. The CDR3 region has the DNA TGTGCCAGCAGCGAAGGACTAGCGGGGTACGGAAACATTCAGTACTTC.

The V gene is TRBV7-2, the J gene TRBJ1-5; D gene uncertain. Per germline, CDR1 SGHTA and CDR2 FQGNSA. The CDR3 totals 13 residues. V lost 6 bases, J lost 5 bases, and 11 bases lay in between. The CDR3 DNA follows: TGTGCCAGCAGTTCCCCGGGTTATCAGCCCCAGCATTTT. Protein: CASSSPGYQPQHF.